This T cell receptor (beta chain) appears in the sequencing data of a study of blood T cell repertoires in COVID-19. In the study overall: Some COVID-19 samples were acute and others convalescent; all came from the United States, Italy and Spain. Nucleic acid was either cDNA or gDNA, and it came from T cells, B-cell-depleted T cells, or PBMCs.

Looked up from germline, CDR1 is KGHDR and CDR2 is SFDVKD. The CDR3 contains 15 residues. Trimming cost V 2 bases and J 6 bases, with 13 bases left between them. Methods used by the authors: How many nucleated cells were present was estimated from reference gene primer amplification. Using immunoSEQ multiplex PCR, the repertoire was profiled, and TCRdb retains in-frame clones only, with some absent. V and J calls plus clone size are reproduced from that table; the DNA served to infer D and trimming. Of about 310,000 clones listed, around 90% were seen once; the top ten hold 1%. The sample was peripheral blood. The clonotype was recovered from a man aged 50 or older with active or convalescent COVID-19. The chain links TRBV24-1 to TRBJ2-1, with D tentatively TRBD2 (7 bases). This chain's CDR3 is CATSDYSGGRNEQFF. For the CDR3, the DNA is TGTGCCACCAGTGATTATTCGGGGGGCCGCAATGAGCAGTTCTTC.